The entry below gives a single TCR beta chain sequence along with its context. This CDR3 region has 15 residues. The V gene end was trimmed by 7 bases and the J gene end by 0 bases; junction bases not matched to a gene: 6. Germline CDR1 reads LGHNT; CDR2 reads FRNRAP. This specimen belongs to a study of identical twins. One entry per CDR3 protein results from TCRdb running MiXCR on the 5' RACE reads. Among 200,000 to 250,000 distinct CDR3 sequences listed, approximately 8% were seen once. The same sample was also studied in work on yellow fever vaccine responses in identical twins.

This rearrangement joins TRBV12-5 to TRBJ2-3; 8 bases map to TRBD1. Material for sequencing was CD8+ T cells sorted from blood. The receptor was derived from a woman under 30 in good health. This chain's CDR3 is CASATGQGSTDTQYF. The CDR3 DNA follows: TGTGCTAGTGCCACCGGACAGGGTAGCACAGATACGCAGTATTTT.